The next 7 T cell receptor beta chains were all read from a single sample in a study of blood T cell repertoires in COVID-19 (dated by TCRdb to the early 2020s). To prepare the library, the immunoSEQ multiplex PCR assay was applied. TCRdb took this table from immuneACCESS and kept in-frame rearrangements with V and J called. Such tables lack part of the clones; where checked against another copy, unresolved V genes explain under half of the gap, and the rest is unexplained. The table for this sample lists roughly 140,000 clones; approximately 84% of them were counted only once. The ten most abundant clones make up just under 2% of the sample. The sequencing sample was made of peripheral blood. The receptors come from an older woman with acute or convalescent COVID-19.

The chain uses TRBV30 and TRBJ2-7, with 7 bases fitting TRBD2. CDR1 and CDR2 from the germline V gene are GTSNPN and SVGIG (reference sequence). Germline trimming cut 5 bases from V and 6 bases from J; bases unmatched to any gene: 1. This CDR3 contains 10 residues. This chain's CDR3 is CAWGGGEQYF. Written as DNA, the CDR3 is TGTGCCTGGGGCGGGGGCGAGCAGTACTTC. Full variable domain (remainder filled in from reference TRBV30 and TRBJ2-7): SQTIHQWPATLVQPVGSPLSLECTVEGTSNPNLYWYRQAAGRGLQLLFYSVGIGQISSEVPQNLSASRPQDRQFILSSKKLLLSDSGFYLCAWGGGEQYFGPGTRLTVT.

The chain employs TRBV27 and TRBJ1-1, with D unresolved. The CDR3 consists of 16 residues. The germline CDR1 and CDR2 sequences are MNHEY and SMNVEV (reference sequence). Trimming cost V 5 bases and J 0 bases, with 16 bases left between them. CDR3 coding DNA: TGTGCCAGCAGTAAGGCAGGTGTTTTCATGAACACTGAAGCTTTCTTT. It translates to CASSKAGVFMNTEAFF.

J is TRBJ2-7 and V is TRBV12-3 or TRBV12-4; TRBD1 is a possible D gene (6 bases). CDR3 length equals 13 residues. V lost 6 bases and J lost 2, with 11 bases in between. The CDR3 region has the DNA TGTGCCAGCAGCCACAGGGTCCCCTACGAGCAGTACTTC. The encoded protein is CASSHRVPYEQYF.

The CDR3 region has the DNA TGTGCCAGCAGTGAATTTGGGGGGATTAAAGAGACCCAGTACTTC. Protein product: CASSEFGGIKETQYF. The chain links TRBV6-1 to TRBJ2-5; D is possibly TRBD2 (6 bases). CDR1 and CDR2 (germline): MNHNS, SASEGT. Trimming took 2 bases from V and 3 from J, leaving 13 bases between them. There are 15 residues in the CDR3.

The V call is TRBV12-3 or TRBV12-4, the J call TRBJ2-7; D possibly corresponds to TRBD2 (6 bases). This CDR3 is 13 amino acids long. Trimming removed 3 bases at V and 5 bases at J, with 11 bases between. This CDR3 reads CASSLGGIDEQYF. DNA for the CDR3: TGTGCCAGCAGTTTGGGGGGAATCGACGAGCAGTACTTC.

This chain joins TRBV5-4 and TRBJ1-1; TRBD1 matches at 10 bases. The CDR3 is 17 amino acids. Germline V gene lookup returns CDR1 SGHNT and CDR2 YYREEE (reference sequence). With 4 bases clipped from V and 0 bases from J, the junction kept 9 bases outside the gene matches. This CDR3 reads CASSPLRQGAMNTEAFF. DNA of the CDR3: TGTGCCAGCAGCCCCCTGAGACAGGGGGCCATGAACACTGAAGCTTTCTTT.

The CDR3 nucleotides are TGTGCCAGCAGTTCCCGGAGAATAGGTGCTTTCTTT. Its protein product is CASSSRRIGAFF. J is TRBJ1-1 and V is TRBV28; D ambiguous. V was shortened by 4 bases and J by 11 bases, with 14 bases between the two germline ends. The CDR3 extends over 12 amino acids. From germline, CDR1 is MDHEN and CDR2 SYDVKM.